The rows below give T cell receptor beta chains drawn from one sample of a study of T cells in Graves' hyperthyroidism and ophthalmopathy. Using its own MiXCR run on the multiplex PCR reads, TCRdb lists one record per CDR3 protein. The repertoire includes nearly 600,000 distinct CDR3 sequences, approximately 13% of them detected once, and around 5.4% sits in the top ten. Material: blood. All receptors come from a woman aged 30 to 39 with Graves' hyperthyroidism that later progressed to Graves' ophthalmopathy. CDR3s include the opening cysteine and the closing phenylalanine or tryptophan. A D gene is named only where the DNA matches it firmly. Not every row has a clone size; where given, it reads once, few, many or a size class.

cdr3_nt cdr3_aa d_call v_call clone_size j_call
TGCGCCAGCAGCTCCCTTACCGGGGCCAACGTCCTGACTTTC CASSSLTGANVLTF . TRBV5-1 . TRBJ2-6
TGTGCTAGTGGTATCGGTGTAAACGAGCAGTACTTC CASGIGVNEQYF . TRBV12-5 many TRBJ2-7
TGTGCCAGCAGTTCAACCGGGACAGGGGGGATTACCGGGGAGCTGTTTTTT CASSSTGTGGITGELFF TRBD1 TRBV27 few TRBJ2-2
TGTGCCAGCAGCCGGGACAGCTCCTTCAATCAGCCCCAGCATTTT CASSRDSSFNQPQHF TRBD1 TRBV2 many TRBJ1-5
TGTGCTAGTGGTTTGACAGGGAGGGCTCCTAACTATGGCTACACCTTC CASGLTGRAPNYGYTF . TRBV12-5 few TRBJ1-2
TGTGCCAGCAGCTCAGGGGGGGTAACTCGTAAGACCCAGTACTTC CASSSGGVTRKTQYF . TRBV7-3 few TRBJ2-5
TGCGCCAGCAGCTTGGTGGCAGATGCTATACACGAGCAGTACTTC CASSLVADAIHEQYF . TRBV5-1 many TRBJ2-7
TGTGCCAGCAGTCACCGGGACAGGGAGTATGGCTACACCTTC CASSHRDREYGYTF TRBD1 TRBV27 few TRBJ1-2
TGTGCCAGCAGCCTCAGACGGGCTAACTATGGCTACACCTTC CASSLRRANYGYTF . TRBV3-1 many TRBJ1-2
TGCAGCGTTGCAAGGGCTAGCAGTATCCAAGAGACCCAGTACTTC CSVARASSIQETQYF . TRBV29-1 many TRBJ2-5
TGTGCCTGGAGTAACACAGGGGGCGTCTCAGATACGCAGTATTTT CAWSNTGGVSDTQYF TRBD1 TRBV30 . TRBJ2-3
TGTGCCATCAGTGAGCCCGTGGATAACACTGAAGCTTTCTTT CAISEPVDNTEAFF . TRBV10-3 . TRBJ1-1
TGTGCCAGCTCTCCCACAGGGGAGAGGAACACTGAAGCTTTCTTT CASSPTGERNTEAFF TRBD1 TRBV18 many TRBJ1-1
TGTGCCTGGAGTTGGGAGAACACTGAAGCTTTCTTT CAWSWENTEAFF . TRBV30 many TRBJ1-1
TGCAGTGCTAGACTAGCGGGAGGTCGGGCAGATACGCAGTATTTT CSARLAGGRADTQYF TRBD2 TRBV20-1 many TRBJ2-3
TGTGCCAGCAGCCTCCCCCATCCGCGTGAGCAGTTCTTC CASSLPHPREQFF . TRBV14 few TRBJ2-1
TGTGCCAGCACTCCCAGCCAGGGTCTAGCCAAAAACATTCAGTACTTC CASTPSQGLAKNIQYF . TRBV2 many TRBJ2-4
TGCGCCAGCAGGGGGCGAGGGAACACTGAAGCTTTCTTT CASRGRGNTEAFF . TRBV4-3 . TRBJ1-1
TGTGCCTGGACCCTTGCCGGGCAGGGCAAGACTGAAAAACTGTTTTTT CAWTLAGQGKTEKLFF . TRBV30 few TRBJ1-4
TGCAGTGCTAGAGATCAGAACTGGGGGGCAGGGGAAAAACTGTTTTTT CSARDQNWGAGEKLFF . TRBV20-1 few TRBJ1-4
TGTGCCAGCAGCTTAGTCCGGGAGGGAAAGAATGAGCAGTTCTTC CASSLVREGKNEQFF TRBD2 TRBV7-2 many TRBJ2-1
TGTGCCAGCTCACCAGGGACAGGGGTTAGCGGCTACACCTTC CASSPGTGVSGYTF TRBD1 TRBV2 . TRBJ1-2
TGTGCCAGCATCGGGGTCTACAATGAGCAGTTCTTC CASIGVYNEQFF . TRBV27 many TRBJ2-1
TGTGCCAGCCTAGGACAGCACAACTTAGATAATTCACCCCTCCACTTT CASLGQHNLDNSPLHF . TRBV28 many TRBJ1-6
TGTGCCAGCAGCTTATACGAAGGATCAGGCGATACCTACGAGCAGTACTTC CASSLYEGSGDTYEQYF . TRBV11-3 many TRBJ2-7
TGCGCCAGCGGGACTGGACCATCTAACTATGGCTACACCTTC CASGTGPSNYGYTF . TRBV4-1 few TRBJ1-2
TGCAGCGTTGGGGGTGAGCAGTTCTTC CSVGGEQFF . TRBV29-1 . TRBJ2-1
TGCGCCAGCAGCTTGAATGTGGGAACGGCAGATACGCAGTATTTT CASSLNVGTADTQYF . TRBV5-1 . TRBJ2-3
TGTGCCTGGAGTGTAGACAGGGGGCTGGCCGGGGAGCTGTTTTTT CAWSVDRGLAGELFF TRBD1 TRBV30 . TRBJ2-2
TGTGCCAGCAGCCAAGGTGGCGGCGACATGAACACTGAAGCTTTCTTT CASSQGGGDMNTEAFF . TRBV3-1 many TRBJ1-1
TGTGCCAGCAGCTCCAGCGGGAGGGGAACAGATACGCAGTATTTT CASSSSGRGTDTQYF TRBD2 TRBV12-3/TRBV12-4 many TRBJ2-3
TGTGCCAGCAGCTTGAACATAGCGGACTACAATGAGCAGTTCTTC CASSLNIADYNEQFF . TRBV5-4 . TRBJ2-1